This TCR beta chain was found in a study of T-cell reconstitution after alpha-beta-depleted transplantation in children. The germline gives CDR1 LGHNA, CDR2 YSLEER. The CDR3 loop spans 17 amino acids. Concerning this clonotype: The junction departs from the called germline gene at one end, perhaps through a read error.

The library targeted TCRbeta and was prepared with unique molecular identifiers. TCRdb passed the PCR reads through MiXCR, listing each CDR3 protein once. The profile shows 490,000 or so distinct CDR3 sequences, approximately 12% of them singletons. The source of this sequence is a human donor who donated a stem cell graft to a child with combined immunodeficiency. The chain links TRBV4-3 to TRBJ2-2, with 12 nucleotides matching TRBD2. Material: PBMCs from the stem cell graft donor, obtained from the stem cell graft. In nucleotides, the CDR3 is TGCGCCAGCAGCCTGAAGCGGACTAGCGGGAACGCCGGGGAGCTGTTTTTT. Translating gives CASSLKRTSGNAGELFF.